This T cell receptor (beta chain) was captured in a study of blood T cell repertoires in COVID-19 (dated by TCRdb to 2019 to 2021). In the study overall: Samples from collaborators originated in the United States, Italy and Spain and spanned both the acute and convalescent phases of COVID-19. The material from the prospective study consisted of cDNA or gDNA derived from T cells, B-cell-depleted T cells, or PBMCs. Subjects who had been exposed to COVID-19, were actively infected with it, or had recovered from it provided the deeply sampled blood TCRbeta repertoires that made up the dataset. The repertoires were made available in a free public database intended to serve as a resource for research on the immune response to SARS-CoV-2. Samples came from the ongoing ImmuneRACE study (first 160 participants) plus 1,254 subjects from 6 global collaborators. Nearly every sample came with metadata listing a de-identified subject ID, COVID-19 status, age in years and sex. Where available, HLA class I and class II types were taken from metadata supplied by the sample provider and were not determined by assay-based typing. The investigation overall reported the following: The amount of clinical and demographic metadata varied by source and participant and was provided uncurated.

The immunoSEQ Assay, a bias-controlled multiplex PCR, was used to amplify TCRbeta CDR3 regions from genomic DNA. The authors processed their data as follows. Nucleated cell counts per sample were estimated from amplification of reference gene primers within the assay. Sequence reads were collapsed and filtered to measure the absolute abundance of every unique TCRbeta CDR3 rearrangement. For each sample, productive Simpson clonality was calculated by taking the square root of Simpson's diversity index across productive rearrangements. The clones in this table, taken by TCRdb from immuneACCESS, are in-frame only. Not every clone is retained; where verified, under half of the shortfall comes from an unresolved V gene, and the cause of the rest is unknown. The DNA gave D and trimming, while V, J and clone size come from that table. The sample includes over 200,000 clones, with more than 80% observed a single time. Under 2% of the sample is held by the ten biggest clonotypes.

As regards this clone: Its antigen remains unidentified. Base-call qualities are not available, and no considerably larger clone is one nucleotide away.

Participants in the prospective study were aged roughly 18 to 89 years, lived in more than 20 United States geographic areas, and enrolled through a virtual design. In the prospective study, participants were assigned to cohorts based on the clinical history participants reported in a screening survey and a study questionnaire. Recovered participants in ImmuneRACE Cohort 3 were defined by two consecutive negative NP/OP PCR tests, clearance by a healthcare professional, or resolution of symptoms. Each participant in the prospective study had whole blood, serum and a nasopharyngeal or oropharyngeal swab collected by mobile phlebotomists. Prospective study participants could optionally give additional blood draws and questionnaires over an approximately two-month period. Prospective study blood samples were shipped either frozen or at room temperature before DNA extraction. From the cysteine up to the phenylalanine, the CDR3 has a length of 15 residues. Only the CDR3 DNA stays, 45 bases, in frame from base 1. Trimming costs V 4 bases and J 0 bases, and their ends lie 11 bases apart. CDR1 and CDR2, per the germline V gene, are SGHRS and YFSETQ.

The source is a man in his 60s who had recovered from COVID-19. Rearrangement joined TRBV5-1 to TRBJ2-1, and the D gene may be TRBD1, 6 bases matching. The specimen was PBMCs or T cells enriched from blood (not recorded which). The CDR3 has the sequence CASSNRVSSYNEQFF. The DNA sequence follows: TGCGCCAGCAGCAACAGGGTGAGCTCCTACAATGAGCAGTTCTTC.